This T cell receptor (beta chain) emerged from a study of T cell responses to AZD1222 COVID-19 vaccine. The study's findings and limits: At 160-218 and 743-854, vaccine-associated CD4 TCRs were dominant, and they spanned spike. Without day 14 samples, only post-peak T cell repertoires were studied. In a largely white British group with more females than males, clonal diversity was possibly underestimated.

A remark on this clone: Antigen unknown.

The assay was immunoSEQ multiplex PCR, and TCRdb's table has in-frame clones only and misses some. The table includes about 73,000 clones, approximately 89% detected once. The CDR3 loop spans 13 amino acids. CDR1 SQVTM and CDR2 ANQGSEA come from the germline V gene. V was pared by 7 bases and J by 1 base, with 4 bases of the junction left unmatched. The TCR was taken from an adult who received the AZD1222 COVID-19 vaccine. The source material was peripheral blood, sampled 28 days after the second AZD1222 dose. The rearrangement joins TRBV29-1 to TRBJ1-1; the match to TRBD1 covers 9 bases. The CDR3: CSALGQGNTEAFF. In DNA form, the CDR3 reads TGCAGCGCCCTGGGACAGGGGAACACTGAAGCTTTCTTT.